This T cell receptor beta chain originates from a study of cytomegalovirus exposure and HLA in healthy donors. Study conclusions and caveats: The finding came from a later analysis; first-cohort TCR clusters tended to co-occur in the 110 or so validation repertoires. Specific recognition of CMV antigens was confirmed in vitro for three chains (all CMV-associated). Among TCR beta chains, those listed as cytomegalovirus-associated numbered roughly 150.

The repertoire was sequenced with immunoSEQ multiplex PCR; TCRdb's copy has only in-frame clones and lacks some. Of some 100,000 clones detected, 88% appear once; the ten largest clones hold roughly 2.2%. The donors were members of the validation cohort comprising 100 to 150 subjects, separate from the roughly 670-subject first cohort. As concerns this clone: Antigen unknown.

The V gene's germline CDR1 is LGHNT and CDR2 FRNRAP. Losses at the gene ends were 3 bases for V and 2 bases for J; bases not matched to a gene: 7. This CDR3 region has 16 residues. This chain joins TRBV12-5 and TRBJ2-3; TRBD2 aligns across 8 bases. The TCR originated in a woman aged 18-29 years in good health and CMV-seronegative. The sequencing sample was made of PBMCs. Here the CDR3 reads CASGFFTSGSTDTQYF. The DNA of the CDR3 is TGTGCTAGTGGTTTTTTTACTAGCGGATCCACAGATACGCAGTATTTT.